This T cell receptor beta chain was identified during a study of blood T cell repertoires in COVID-19. Across the whole study: T cells, B-cell-depleted T cells, or PBMCs provided the cDNA or gDNA that served as material.

This clone was seen a single time. The same CDR3 is also encoded by other DNA sequences in this sample. Germline V gives CDR1 LGHDT, CDR2 YNNKEL (reference sequence). CDR3 length: 14 amino acids. Deletions cut 0 bases from V and 4 bases from J, with 9 bases between. Sequenced by immunoSEQ multiplex PCR; TCRdb stores in-frame clones only, minus some. The table includes approximately 360,000 clones, roughly 90% detected once. This receptor was identified in a man between 18 and 29 years old with active or convalescent COVID-19. The chain uses TRBV3-1 (or the pseudogene TRBV3-2) and TRBJ1-2; D is undetermined. The specimen was peripheral blood. CDR3 sequence reads: CASSQDLGGYGYTF. CDR3 DNA sequence: TGTGCCAGCAGCCAAGATCTAGGCGGCTATGGCTACACCTTC.